Below are 22 T cell receptor beta chains sequenced from a single sample in a study of blood T cell repertoires in COVID-19. TCRdb keeps only in-frame clones here, not all; method: immunoSEQ multiplex PCR. The table lists approximately 97,000 clones, around 88% of them singletons. Sequencing was carried out using peripheral blood. These receptors all stem from a man aged 50 or older with COVID-19, enrolled during active disease.

V gene TRBV7-9 combines with J gene TRBJ2-1; 7 positions match TRBD2. V was pared by 2 bases and J by 1 base, with 5 bases of the junction left unmatched. CDR1 and CDR2 (germline): SEHNR, FQNEAQ (reference sequence). This CDR3 has 16 residues. Here the CDR3 reads CASSLFSGLSYNEQFF. Here the CDR3 DNA reads TGTGCCAGCAGCTTATTTAGCGGGCTTTCCTACAATGAGCAGTTCTTC.

J is TRBJ1-6 and V is TRBV5-1; weak D call: TRBD1 (6 bases). There are 16 residues in the CDR3. The V gene's germline CDR1 is SGHRS and CDR2 YFSETQ. V was shortened by 0 bases and J by 7 bases, with 14 bases between the two germline ends. This CDR3 is CASSLARQAQNSPLHF. The CDR3 DNA is TGCGCCAGCAGCTTGGCCCGACAGGCCCAAAATTCACCCCTCCACTTT.

V gene TRBV5-4 combines with J gene TRBJ1-2, with D uncertain. The CDR3 is 13 residues long. With 3 bases removed from V and 4 bases from J, the gap between germline ends came to 10 bases. The germline CDR1 and CDR2 sequences are SGHNT and YYREEE (reference sequence). CDR3 DNA: TGTGCCAGCAGCTCCGACGGACTCTATGGCTACACCTTC. Translating gives CASSSDGLYGYTF.

The rearrangement joins TRBV30 to TRBJ2-1; perhaps TRBD1 as D (5 bases). Germline values: CDR1 GTSNPN, CDR2 SVGIG (reference sequence). The CDR3 loop spans 13 amino acids. V was trimmed by 0 bases and J by 5 bases, leaving 8 bases between them. The CDR3, as DNA: TGTGCCTGGAGTGTACAGGACGACAATGAGCAGTTCTTC. It yields the protein CAWSVQDDNEQFF. Looking up the rest from reference TRBV30 and TRBJ2-1 gives the full variable domain: SQTIHQWPATLVQPVGSPLSLECTVEGTSNPNLYWYRQAAGRGLQLLFYSVGIGQISSEVPQNLSASRPQDRQFILSSKKLLLSDSGFYLCAWSVQDDNEQFFGPGTRLTVL.

This sequence joins TRBV15 and TRBJ2-1; D might be TRBD1 (5 bases). CDR3 length: 15 amino acids. Germline V lookup: CDR1 LNHNV, CDR2 YYDKDF (reference sequence). V was shortened by 1 base and J by 7 bases, with 14 bases between the two germline ends. The CDR3 DNA reads TGTGCCACCAGCAGAGGAGAGGTACAGGCGAATGAGCAGTTCTTC. It specifies CATSRGEVQANEQFF.

The CDR3 DNA follows: TGTGCCAGCAGCTACGACAGGTCTAACTATGGCTACACCTTC. Residues: CASSYDRSNYGYTF. The rearrangement joins TRBV5-5 to TRBJ1-2; tentatively, D is TRBD1 (6 bases). Trimming took off 3 bases at V and 0 bases at J, with 9 bases between the two ends. CDR1 SGHKS and CDR2 YYEKEE come from the germline V gene (reference sequence). This CDR3 spans 14 amino acids.

This clone was seen a single time. V is TRBV6-5 and J is TRBJ1-3; D ambiguous. V lost 6 bases and J 0 bases, leaving 12 bases between the germline ends. The germline gives CDR1 MNHEY, CDR2 SVGAGI. The CDR3 contains 15 residues. The CDR3 here is CASRIAGNSGNTIYF. The CDR3 region has the DNA TGTGCCAGCAGGATTGCGGGGAACTCTGGAAACACCATATATTTT.

The chain is built from TRBV27 and TRBJ1-5; D is ambiguous. With 3 bases removed from V and 3 bases from J, the gap between germline ends came to 9 bases. The CDR3 has 14 amino acids. Per germline, CDR1 MNHEY and CDR2 SMNVEV (reference sequence). In nucleotides, the CDR3 is TGTGCCAGCAGTTTGAACAGTCTCAATCAGCCCCAGCATTTT. This gives the protein CASSLNSLNQPQHF.

This chain links TRBV19 with TRBJ1-2, with 9 bases fitting TRBD1. V was pared by 6 bases and J by 6 bases, with 5 bases of the junction left unmatched. Germline V CDR1 and CDR2: LNHDA, SQIVND (reference sequence). The length of the CDR3 is 13 residues. The CDR3 sequence is CASRLTGGHGYTF. For the CDR3, the DNA is TGTGCCAGTAGATTAACAGGGGGCCATGGCTACACCTTC.

This clone has just one count. The rearrangement links TRBV11-2 to TRBJ2-5; D not resolved. The CDR3 length is 13 residues. V lost 1 base, J lost 3 bases, and 6 bases lay in between. Germline V gene lookup returns CDR1 SGHAT and CDR2 FQNNGV. The CDR3 reads CASSLVEEETQYF. Here the CDR3 DNA reads TGTGCCAGCAGCTTAGTAGAAGAAGAGACCCAGTACTTC.

V is TRBV7-8 and J is TRBJ2-5; 11 bases map to TRBD2. CDR3 length equals 17 residues. CDR1 is SGHVS and CDR2 is FQNEAQ in the germline V gene. Trimming removed 3 bases from V and 4 bases from J; junction bases left unmatched: 10. The CDR3 loop is CASSFGLAGIGGETQYF. The DNA for the CDR3 is TGTGCCAGCAGCTTTGGACTAGCGGGTATCGGGGGAGAGACCCAGTACTTC.

This chain connects TRBV3-1 (or the pseudogene TRBV3-2) to TRBJ1-6; 8 bases map to TRBD1. The V gene's germline CDR1 is LGHDT and CDR2 YNNKEL (reference sequence). There are 14 residues in the CDR3. With V trimmed by 6 bases and J by 16 bases, 14 bases remained unmatched. Here the CDR3 DNA reads TGTGCCAGCAGAGCCCACGATACAGGGGGACGACTCCACTTT. This codes for CASRAHDTGGRLHF.

V usage is TRBV6-2 or TRBV6-3 and J usage is TRBJ2-3; 10 positions agree with TRBD2. The germline V gene has CDR1 MNHEY and CDR2 SVGEGT. J was trimmed by 6 bases and V by 2 bases; bases with no gene match: 5. This CDR3 is built from 15 residues. CDR3 sequence reads: CASSYVAGGQDTQYF. The DNA of the CDR3 is TGTGCCAGCAGTTACGTAGCGGGGGGCCAGGATACGCAGTATTTT.

The V gene is TRBV28, the J gene TRBJ1-6; the D is unclear. Germline values: CDR1 MDHEN, CDR2 SYDVKM. CDR3 length: 16 residues. Deletions cut 4 bases from V and 0 bases from J, with 10 bases between. The CDR3 sequence is CASSYWRSSYNSPLHF. The CDR3 DNA reads as TGTGCCAGCAGTTATTGGAGGAGCTCCTATAATTCACCCCTCCACTTT.

This chain uses TRBV9 with TRBJ2-1; TRBD1 is a possible D gene (5 bases). V was trimmed by 0 bases and J by 8 bases, leaving 9 bases between them. CDR1 is SGDLS and CDR2 is YYNGEE in the germline V gene. The CDR3 has 13 amino acids. The CDR3 DNA reads as TGTGCCAGCAGCGTAGCCAGGGCGGATGAGCAGTTCTTC. This gives the protein CASSVARADEQFF.

Remarks on this clone: At the DNA level, this CDR3 is encoded by other sequences in the same sample as well. The genes are TRBV7-9 and TRBJ2-7; D is undetermined. Germline V gives CDR1 SEHNR, CDR2 FQNEAQ (reference sequence). V lost 3 bases and J 5 bases, leaving 8 bases between the germline ends. This CDR3 comprises 12 residues. CDR3 protein: CASSLLSDEQYF. CDR3 nucleotide sequence: TGTGCCAGCAGCTTGCTTAGTGACGAGCAGTACTTC. Full variable domain (remainder filled in from reference TRBV7-9 and TRBJ2-7): DTGVSQNPRHKITKRGQNVTFRCDPISEHNRLYWYRQTLGQGPEFLTYFQNEAQLEKSRLLSDRFSAERPKGSFSTLEIQRTEQGDSAMYLCASSLLSDEQYFGPGTRLTVT.

The V gene is TRBV28, the J gene TRBJ2-7; 9 nucleotides agree with TRBD1. The trim removed 6 bases at V and 3 bases at J, leaving 0 bases unmatched. Per the germline V gene, CDR1 is MDHEN and CDR2 is SYDVKM. The CDR3 consists of 12 residues. This CDR3 is CASRTGGYEQYF. CDR3 DNA: TGTGCCAGCAGGACAGGGGGCTACGAGCAGTACTTC. Drawing the rest from reference TRBV28 and TRBJ2-7, the complete variable domain is DVKVTQSSRYLVKRTGEKVFLECVQDMDHENMFWYRQDPGLGLRLIYFSYDVKMKEKGDIPEGYSVSREKKERFSLILESASTNQTSMYLCASRTGGYEQYFGPGTRLTVT.

The chain uses TRBV4-1 and TRBJ2-7; TRBD1 might be the D (7 bases). The ends were cut back, 4 bases at V and 7 bases at J, with 20 bases in the middle. Germline CDR1 is MGHRA and CDR2 is YSYEKL. There are 15 residues in the CDR3. CDR3 sequence: CASSLGGTASVEQYF. The CDR3 DNA is TGCGCCAGCAGCCTAGGGGGGACAGCCAGCGTTGAGCAGTACTTC.

The CDR3 DNA follows: TGTGCCAGCAAGTCCCCGGGGTTCGGTGGGGCCAACGTCCTGACTTTC. Its protein is CASKSPGFGGANVLTF. The rearrangement uses TRBV27 and TRBJ2-6; D possibly corresponds to TRBD2 (5 bases). With 7 bases removed from V and 3 bases from J, the gap between germline ends came to 16 bases. Germline loops: CDR1 MNHEY, CDR2 SMNVEV (reference sequence). This CDR3 is built from 16 residues.

V gene TRBV12-3 or TRBV12-4 combines with J gene TRBJ1-2, with D hard to call. The CDR3 is 12 amino acids. V shed 5 bases and J shed 4 bases, with 8 bases lying between them. The CDR3 DNA sequence: TGTGCCAGCAGTCTGACGGGCTATGGCTACACCTTC. Its translation is CASSLTGYGYTF.

V is TRBV4-3 and J is TRBJ2-1, with 8 bases identical to TRBD1. J gave up 7 bases and V 5 bases, and 4 bases lay outside the gene matches. This CDR3 contains 13 residues. Looked up from germline, CDR1 is LGHNA and CDR2 is YSLEER. CDR3 nucleotides: TGCGCCAGCAGCGGACAGGGCGGGAATGAGCAGTTCTTC. Its translation: CASSGQGGNEQFF.

V is TRBV7-2 and J is TRBJ1-6, with 10 bases lining up with TRBD1. This CDR3 has 16 residues. Germline CDR1 and CDR2: SGHTA and FQGNSA. Trimming took 3 bases from V and 9 from J; bases not matched to a gene: 8. In DNA form, the CDR3 reads TGTGCCAGCAGCTTGAGCGGGACAGGGGATGGTTCACCCCTCCACTTT. Translating it yields CASSLSGTGDGSPLHF.